This entry concerns a single T cell receptor (beta chain). This clone is judged medium-sized (0.01 to 0.1%). Its recognized antigen is unknown. Base qualities were left out, and no much larger clone turns up one base away. Clipping removes 4 bases from V and 7 bases from J, with 14 as the unmatched junction base count. Including the terminal cysteine and phenylalanine, the CDR3 comprises 16 residues. Only CDR3 DNA is held: 48 bases, read in frame from base 1. Per the germline V gene, SGDLS is the CDR1 and YYNGEE is the CDR2. The immunoSEQ hsTCRB v3.0 assay was used at survey level resolution to sequence the TRB variable region. The targeted TRB sequencing depth was about 40,000-55,000 T-cell genomes per sample. An Illumina MiSeq with a v3 150-cycle kit was used to sequence the pooled TRB libraries. The authors' analysis ran thus. Repertoire analysis ran in R within a reproducible Nextflow workflow covering QC, data transformation and analysis. LymphoSeq2, an R package for AIRR-Seq data exploration, was used to implement custom analyses. After excluding a few samples that yielded fewer than 5000 total TRB sequences, 150 to 200 HIV repertoires remained for analysis. Of the roughly 190 retained HIV repertoires, about 59 were collected before and approximately 130 after ART initiation. Repertoires were downsampled to 5000 TRB nucleotide sequences, with summary statistics averaged over 100 downsampling iterations. TRB sequences were retained for analysis only if CDR3 regions of at least seven amino acids were present. Two measures captured diversity: a Shannon entropy-derived clonality score and the Gini coefficient. In repertoire networks, the top 5000 CDR3 amino acid sequences were linked whenever an edit distance of one separated two sequences. GLIPH2 predicted antigen specificity groups and MHC restriction for TRB CDR3 amino acid sequences. CDR3 amino acid sequences were matched against VDJdb and McPAS-TCR to flag known CMV, EBV, HIV or tissue antigen associations. Pre-ART, post-ART and control groups were compared with Wilcoxon signed-rank tests and Holm-Bonferroni correction. TCRdb holds this immuneACCESS table with in-frame rearrangements only. Some clones are missing; in checked studies, unresolved V genes explain under half, and the rest has no known cause. Clone size and the V and J calls come from that table; the DNA yielded D and trimming. Present in this sample are about 11,000 clones, less than 80% of which were seen just once. The leading ten clones occupy 15% to 20% of the sample.

This entry is derived from a study of long-term antiretroviral therapy in people with HIV (dated by TCRdb to between 2021 and 2022). For context, the study as a whole: The earliest samples were collected approximately a decade before the 2015 WHO recommendation for immediate ART, a period when ART was typically delayed until CD4 counts fell. This retrospective serial study examined whether starting ART and sustained HIV suppression were associated with changes in the composition and diversity of the TRB repertoire in peripheral blood. A total of about 200 cryopreserved PBMC samples were contributed to the cohort by 30 adults with confirmed HIV infection, with samples collected serially over a mean of roughly six years (range 1-12). Of the 30 or so participants with HIV, approximately 11 were female. No cross-contamination during QIAcube processing was seen in test extractions of a monoclonal T-cell line run alongside 30 to 35 polyclonal samples. Findings and caveats that apply to the study as a whole: Inferences about post-ART repertoire changes were limited because no data were available on ART adherence, viral resistance or therapy changes. Because PBMC availability was limited, only the TCR beta chain was sequenced, with no alpha chain pairing. Starting ART was linked to a significant rise in TRB diversity, yet even after long-term ART the diversity remained significantly lower than in transplant donor controls. Because pre-ART samples had limited cell numbers, profiling was done on unsorted PBMC rather than on sorted CD4+ and CD8+ T cells. Expanded TRB clones identified before ART initiation dominated the repertoire at all time points, although this dominance fluctuated and declined in many PLHIV after ART. Compared with controls, HIV repertoires had narrower CDR3 length ranges, and the network structure pointed to an antigen-experienced repertoire that shifted only slightly toward naive after ART. The samples span the years 2004 to 2017, and the ART regimens used may be less effective than current regimens.

Participants were included only if at least one PBMC sample before ART initiation and at least two post-ART samples were available. Every participant with HIV received treatment in the United States of America. Before DNA extraction, cryopreserved samples containing about 0.9-10 million PBMC were thawed and washed. At the time of the earliest PBMC sample for each participant with HIV, ages ranged from about 20 to 55 years. Per participant, PBMC samples came from 1-4 timepoints prior to ART initiation and 2-8 timepoints following ART initiation, for a median of 7 samples. Serial HIV viral load, CD4+ T-cell count, ART history and demographic data were obtained for every participant. Using a Qiagen kit on a QIAcube, genomic DNA was extracted from unsorted PBMC, with samples processed in batches of 12.

The material was unsorted PBMCs, obtained at the start of antiretroviral therapy, before treatment. The V and J segments used are TRBV9 and TRBJ2-1; TRBD2 agrees with 7 junctional bases. This clonotype was sampled from a man aged 30 to 39 with HIV. The nucleotides are TGTGCCAGCAGCACCAGGACTAGTCGGGATGCTAATGAGCAGTTCTTC. This translates into CASSTRTSRDANEQFF.